This T cell receptor (beta chain) was profiled in a study of T cell repertoires in cytomegalovirus infection. Study background: Peptides in the study included HLA-C-restricted and HLA-B-restricted CMV epitopes. An indication of both CMV infection and matching HLA type came from public TCR beta signatures. Findings and limits, study-wide: Using cumulative public TCR beta family frequency, the authors identified those who carried CMV together with the relevant HLA. Dominating the ex vivo response were HLA-C-restricted CMV-specific TCR beta clonotypes.

The CDR3 is made up of 15 amino acids. V lost 4 bases and J lost 3; bases outside the gene matches: 9. Germline CDR1 SGHNT, CDR2 YYREEE (reference sequence). In its sample, this clonotype was seen a few times. Antigen specificity is unknown. In TCRdb, the reads were re-called with MiXCR into one record per CDR3 protein. The sample shows fewer than 900,000 distinct CDR3 sequences, approximately 32% of them seen only once. The chain links TRBV5-4 to TRBJ2-7, with 8 bases lining up with TRBD1. The material sequenced was cultured CD8+ T cells from PBMCs, taken from culture after CMV antigen stimulation. The receptor comes from a human donor in good health (CMV status not recorded). Some clones in this sample may be carry-over from other donors' samples. DNA for the CDR3: TGTGCCAGCAGCCCCGGGACAGGCAGCTTCTACGAGCAGTACTTC. Its protein product is CASSPGTGSFYEQYF.